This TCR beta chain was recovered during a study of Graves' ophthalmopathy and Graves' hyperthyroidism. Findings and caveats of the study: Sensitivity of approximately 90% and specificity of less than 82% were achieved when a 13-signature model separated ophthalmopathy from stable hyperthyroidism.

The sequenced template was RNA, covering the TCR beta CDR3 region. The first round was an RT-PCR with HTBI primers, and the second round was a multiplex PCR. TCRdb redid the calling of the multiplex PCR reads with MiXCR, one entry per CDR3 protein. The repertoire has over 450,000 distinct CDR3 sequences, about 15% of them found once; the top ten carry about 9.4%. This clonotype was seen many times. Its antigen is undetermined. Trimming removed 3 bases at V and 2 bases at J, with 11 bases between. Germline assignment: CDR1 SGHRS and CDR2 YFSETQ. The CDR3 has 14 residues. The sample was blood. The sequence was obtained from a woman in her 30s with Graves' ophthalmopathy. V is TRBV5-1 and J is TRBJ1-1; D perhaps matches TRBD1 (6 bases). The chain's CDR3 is CASSSLGGNTEAFF. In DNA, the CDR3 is TGCGCCAGCAGCTCCCTCGGGGGCAACACTGAAGCTTTCTTT.